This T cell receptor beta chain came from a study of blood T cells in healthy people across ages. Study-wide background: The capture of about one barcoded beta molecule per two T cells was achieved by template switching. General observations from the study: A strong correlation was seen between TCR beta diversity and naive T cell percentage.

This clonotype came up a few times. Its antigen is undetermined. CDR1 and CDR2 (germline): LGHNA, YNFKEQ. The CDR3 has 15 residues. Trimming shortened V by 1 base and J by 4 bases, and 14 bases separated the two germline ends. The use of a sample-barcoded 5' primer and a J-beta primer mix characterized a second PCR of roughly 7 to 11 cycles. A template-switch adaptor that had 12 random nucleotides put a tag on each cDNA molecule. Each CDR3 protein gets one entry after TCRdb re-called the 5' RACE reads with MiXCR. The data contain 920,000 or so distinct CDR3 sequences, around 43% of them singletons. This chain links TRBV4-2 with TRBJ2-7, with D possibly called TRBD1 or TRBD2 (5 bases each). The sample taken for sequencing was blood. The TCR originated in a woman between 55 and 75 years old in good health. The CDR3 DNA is TGTGCCAGCAGCCAAGCTGGGGAGACAGAGTACGAGCAGTACTTC. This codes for CASSQAGETEYEQYF.